The text below deals with one T cell receptor (beta chain). A read error may account for a junction end that differs from germline. Three rounds of nested PCR, following a modified ARM-PCR protocol, produced the TCRbeta library. One entry per CDR3 protein results from TCRdb running MiXCR on the multiplex PCR reads. Among under 150,000 distinct CDR3 sequences listed, 60% to 70% were seen once. Germline V gives CDR1 LNHDA, CDR2 SQIVND (reference sequence). There are 15 residues in the CDR3. This entry comes from a study of tumor and adjacent non-tumor tissue in lung cancer. Turning to the study itself: Patients were aged about 31 to 76, approximately 11 men and about 5 women, stage I to III.

The template was RNA from unsorted bulk tissue. The TCR comes from a man between 60 and 75 years old with small cell lung cancer. Sequencing input: lung tumor tissue. The chain combines TRBV19 with TRBJ2-1; D unclear. As DNA, the CDR3 is TGTGCCAGTAGTATAGGGAGACCCAACTACAATGAGCTGTTCTTC. Its protein product is CASSIGRPNYNELFF.